The 5 T cell receptor beta chains below all came from one sample that was sequenced in a study of cytomegalovirus exposure and HLA in healthy donors. The PCR ran on 60 Vbeta and 13 Jbeta primers. This table comes from immunoSEQ multiplex PCR, and its TCRdb copy is limited to in-frame clones, with some not included. This sample has some 270,000 clones, with under 90% found just once. Material: PBMCs. Source of these receptors: a girl aged 2 to 10 in good health and CMV-seronegative.

The V gene is TRBV6-5, the J gene TRBJ2-7, with D possibly matching TRBD1 (5 bases). V lost 0 bases to trimming and J lost 2 bases, with 11 bases between them. The CDR3 covers 15 residues. Germline values: CDR1 MNHEY, CDR2 SVGAGI. DNA of the CDR3: TGTGCCAGCAGTTACTCGACAGCGTATGCCTACGAGCAGTACTTC. It yields the protein CASSYSTAYAYEQYF.

The V gene is TRBV28, the J gene TRBJ1-2, with D unclear. The germline gives CDR1 MDHEN, CDR2 SYDVKM. V lost 2 bases to trimming and J lost 8 bases, with 9 bases between them. The CDR3 runs 12 residues. The CDR3 reads CASSLPLSGYTF. CDR3 DNA: TGTGCCAGCAGTTTACCTCTCTCCGGCTACACCTTC.

This clone has just one count. V usage is TRBV7-6 and J usage is TRBJ2-7; 8 bases agree with TRBD1. Germline V gene sequence: CDR1 SGHVS, CDR2 FNYEAQ. The V segment lost 5 bases and the J segment 3 bases; nucleotides outside the gene matches: 12. CDR3 length equals 16 residues. CDR3 nucleotides: TGTGCCAGCAGCCCGAGTGGCAGGGGGCTTCTCTACGAGCAGTACTTC. Translated, it gives CASSPSGRGLLYEQYF.

The chain recombines TRBV6-5 with TRBJ2-5; a possible D gene is TRBD2 (5 bases). The end of the DNA aligns better with TRBJ2-7, so the J call may be wrong. Germline V CDR1 and CDR2: MNHEY, SVGAGI. This CDR3 has 15 amino acids. This chain's CDR3 is CASSYSTGVAYEQYF. The DNA for the CDR3 is TGTGCCAGCAGTTACTCGACCGGGGTCGCTTACGAGCAGTACTTC.

The J gene is TRBJ1-5, the V gene TRBV7-8, with 7 bases aligning to TRBD1. Germline-derived CDR1 and CDR2 are SGHVS and FQNEAQ. Losses at the gene ends were 4 bases for V and 5 bases for J; bases not matched to a gene: 11. The CDR3 sequence is 16 residues long. The CDR3 region is CASSSMDRRGDQPQHF. The CDR3 DNA reads TGTGCCAGCAGCTCCATGGACAGGAGAGGCGATCAGCCCCAGCATTTT.